These 29 T cell receptor beta chains were sequenced from one sample in a study of blood T cells in healthy people across ages. Sample-barcoded 5' priming and a J-beta primer mix drove a second PCR of roughly 6 to 12 cycles. TCRdb recomputed calls from the 5' RACE reads with MiXCR, one row per CDR3 protein. The repertoire holds roughly 1.5 million distinct CDR3 sequences, with approximately 43% as singletons. Sequencing was performed on blood. These receptors all stem from a woman aged 18-29 years in good health.

J is TRBJ1-2 and V is TRBV10-3, with D possibly matching TRBD1 (5 bases). There are 11 residues in the CDR3. With 7 bases removed from V and 6 bases from J, the gap between germline ends came to 9 bases. Germline CDR1 is ENHRY and CDR2 is SYGVKD. As DNA, the CDR3 is TGTGCCATCAACCCGGGGGATGGCTACACCTTC. Residues: CAINPGDGYTF.

The rearrangement links TRBV5-1 to TRBJ2-1; 8 nucleotides align to TRBD1. The DNA end favors TRBJ2-7, so the J call may be wrong. From germline, CDR1 is SGHRS and CDR2 YFSETQ. This CDR3 is 15 amino acids long. The CDR3 DNA is TGCGCCAGCAGCAATCAGGGGGCGACCTACAATGAGCAGTACTTC. It codes for CASSNQGATYNEQYF.

The V and J genes are TRBV6-5 and TRBJ1-6, with TRBD1 as a possible D gene (5 bases). Trimming cost V 5 bases and J 8 bases, with 10 bases left between them. Germline V lookup: CDR1 MNHEY, CDR2 SVGAGI. The CDR3 length is 13 residues. CDR3 sequence (DNA): TGTGCCAGCAGTCCCACAGGCGATTCACCCCTCCACTTT. Translating it yields CASSPTGDSPLHF.

There are a few counts of this clonotype. The chain recombines TRBV7-2 with TRBJ1-5, with D possibly being TRBD1 (5 bases). The CDR3 consists of 15 residues. The germline gives CDR1 SGHTA, CDR2 FQGNSA. V was shortened by 5 bases and J by 4 bases, with 15 bases between the two germline ends. CDR3 coding DNA: TGTGCCAGCAGCAGACAGAACGGGGCTAATCAGCCCCAGCATTTT. It is translated as CASSRQNGANQPQHF.

This clonotype was recorded a few times. J is TRBJ1-2 and V is TRBV12-5; 7 bases match TRBD1. The CDR3 consists of 15 residues. V lost 1 base and J lost 3; bases outside the gene matches: 5. Germline V gives CDR1 LGHNT, CDR2 FRNRAP. The CDR3 DNA reads TGTGCTAGTGGTTTGGCCCGGGACAGCCACTATGGCTACACCTTC. Translation: CASGLARDSHYGYTF.

The chain recombines TRBV20-1 with TRBJ2-7, with 9 bases identical to TRBD1. The CDR3 has 15 residues. Germline-derived CDR1 and CDR2 are DFQATT and SNEGSKA (reference sequence). The V and J ends lost 1 base and 2 bases, in that order; junction bases with no gene match: 6. The CDR3 DNA reads TGCAGTGCTAGAGTAGGAACAGGGGGCACCTACGAGCAGTACTTC. Protein: CSARVGTGGTYEQYF.

The rearrangement uses TRBV7-2 and TRBJ2-3; the D gene is possibly TRBD2 (5 bases). The CDR3 has 15 residues. Trimming shortened V by 5 bases and J by 2 bases, and 14 bases separated the two germline ends. Germline V CDR1 and CDR2: SGHTA, FQGNSA. The CDR3 nucleotides read TGTGCCAGCAGCCCGGGGTTCCGCCTCACAGATACGCAGTATTTT. Its protein product is CASSPGFRLTDTQYF.

The rearrangement uses TRBV29-1 and TRBJ1-1, with no clear D. The CDR3 is 12 amino acids. Per germline, CDR1 SQVTM and CDR2 ANQGSEA. Deletions cut 4 bases from V and 8 bases from J, with 14 bases between. This CDR3 is CSVVGGSGEAFF. The CDR3 nucleotides read TGCAGCGTTGTCGGTGGCAGTGGGGAAGCTTTCTTT. The full variable domain, its missing parts supplied by reference TRBV29-1 and TRBJ1-1, is SAVISQKPSRDICQRGTSLTIQCQVDSQVTMMFWYRQQPGQSLTLIATANQGSEATYESGFVIDKFPISRPNLTFSTLTVSNMSPEDSSIYLCSVVGGSGEAFFGQGTRLTVV.

The V and J genes are TRBV12-3 or TRBV12-4 and TRBJ1-5; 7 bases are shared with TRBD1. The V segment lost 5 bases and the J segment 9 bases; nucleotides outside the gene matches: 19. The CDR3 length is 17 residues. CDR3 protein: CASSPGTDSGVLMPQHF. CDR3 sequence (DNA): TGTGCCAGCAGTCCCGGGACAGATTCGGGGGTGCTGATGCCCCAGCATTTT.

This clonotype came up a few times. V and J are TRBV24-1 and TRBJ2-1, with TRBD2 matching 9 bases. The J call is uncertain, as TRBJ2-7 better fits the DNA end. The germline CDR1 and CDR2 sequences are KGHDR and SFDVKD. CDR3 length: 18 residues. The CDR3 here is CATSDSPGSGSSYNEQYF. The CDR3 DNA follows: TGTGCCACCAGTGATTCCCCCGGTAGCGGGAGCTCCTACAATGAGCAGTACTTC.

CDR3 DNA: TGTGCCTGGACCAGAACAGGGACAAATGGCTACACCTTC. Protein product: CAWTRTGTNGYTF. The chain combines TRBV30 with TRBJ1-2, with a possible D match to TRBD1 (6 bases). V lost 4 bases to trimming and J lost 6 bases, with 15 bases between them. The CDR3 has 13 amino acids. Germline V CDR1 and CDR2: GTSNPN, SVGIG (reference sequence).

V usage is TRBV12-5 and J usage is TRBJ2-7; TRBD2 agrees at 7 bases. V lost 7 bases and J lost 5; bases outside the gene matches: 11. CDR1 and CDR2 from the germline V gene are LGHNT and FRNRAP. CDR3 size: 14 residues. This CDR3 reads CASVAGDFSDEQYF. The CDR3 bases are TGTGCTAGTGTGGCGGGAGACTTTTCCGACGAGCAGTACTTC.

The J gene is TRBJ1-2, the V gene TRBV10-2; no definite D call. V gave up 8 bases and J gave up 0 bases, with 10 bases separating them. The CDR3 consists of 13 residues. Germline V lookup: CDR1 WSHSY, CDR2 SAAADI. CDR3 coding DNA: TGCGCCAGCGCCCCGGGATCTAACTATGGCTACACCTTC. Amino acid sequence: CASAPGSNYGYTF.

This clonotype was picked up a small number of times. This chain joins TRBV5-5 and TRBJ1-1, with D possibly TRBD1 on 6 matching bases. The CDR3 runs 14 residues. The V end lost 0 bases, the J end lost 7 bases, and 13 bases lay between the germline ends. Germline CDR1 is SGHKS and CDR2 is YYEKEE (reference sequence). CDR3 coding DNA: TGTGCCAGCAGCTTGGACTGGGGGCTCGGTGAAGCTTTCTTT. This sequence encodes CASSLDWGLGEAFF.

This clonotype was seen only once. This chain uses TRBV6-2 or TRBV6-3 with TRBJ1-5; D gene ambiguous. Trimming removed 2 bases from V and 1 base from J, with 9 bases in between. The CDR3 has 15 residues. Germline V CDR1 and CDR2: MNHEY, SVGEGT. This CDR3 is CASSYEQISNQPQHF. Here the CDR3 DNA reads TGTGCCAGCAGTTACGAGCAGATCAGCAATCAGCCCCAGCATTTT.

The chain couples TRBV7-3 to TRBJ2-7; the D gene could be TRBD1 or TRBD2 (6 bases each). With 5 bases removed from V and 3 bases from J, the gap between germline ends came to 14 bases. Germline CDR1 and CDR2: SGHTA and FQGTGA. The CDR3 consists of 14 residues. The CDR3 DNA sequence: TGTGCCAGCAGCCCCGCGGGACACTACTACGAGCAGTACTTC. Protein sequence: CASSPAGHYYEQYF. Variable domain in full (rest from reference TRBV7-3 and TRBJ2-7): GAGVSQTPSNKVTEKGKYVELRCDPISGHTALYWYRQSLGQGPEFLIYFQGTGAADDSGLPNDRFFAVRPEGSVSTLKIQRTERGDSAVYLCASSPAGHYYEQYFGPGTRLTVT.

The genes are TRBV9 and TRBJ1-5; possibly TRBD1 for D (6 bases). The germline V gene encodes CDR1 SGDLS and CDR2 YYNGEE. The CDR3 extends over 17 amino acids. The V end lost 6 bases, the J end lost 5 bases, and 24 bases lay between the germline ends. The CDR3: CASNCYRGGGFDQPQHF. CDR3 bases: TGTGCCAGCAACTGTTATCGCGGGGGGGGCTTTGATCAGCCCCAGCATTTT.

The rearrangement joins TRBV9 to TRBJ2-1; 8 bases match TRBD1. Germline-derived CDR1 and CDR2 are SGDLS and YYNGEE. This CDR3 is 18 amino acids long. J lost 4 bases, V lost 3 bases, and 15 bases had no gene match. CDR3 bases: TGTGCCAGCAGCGCCGGACAGGGCAAGGGATATTTATACAATGAGCAGTTCTTC. The encoded protein is CASSAGQGKGYLYNEQFF.

The chain couples TRBV10-3 to TRBJ2-3; 7 nucleotides agree with TRBD1. This CDR3 is built from 15 residues. Germline V gene data show CDR1 as ENHRY and CDR2 as SYGVKD. Trimming removed 3 bases from V and 4 bases from J; junction bases left unmatched: 7. CDR3 nucleotides: TGTGCCATCAGTGACCCGGACAGGCCCCCAGATACGCAGTATTTT. Translation: CAISDPDRPPDTQYF.

The chain carries TRBV10-3 and TRBJ2-1; 8 bases map to TRBD2. V was pared by 0 bases and J by 9 bases, with 4 bases of the junction left unmatched. This CDR3 contains 14 residues. CDR1 and CDR2 from the germline V gene are ENHRY and SYGVKD. CDR3 in amino acids: CAISESGLDAEQFF. CDR3 nucleotide sequence: TGTGCCATCAGTGAGTCGGGACTAGACGCTGAGCAGTTCTTC.

This chain links TRBV4-2 with TRBJ2-5, with TRBD2 matching 7 bases. This CDR3 has 15 amino acids. J gave up 7 bases and V 0 bases, and 8 bases lay outside the gene matches. The germline CDR1 and CDR2 sequences are LGHNA and YNFKEQ. The CDR3 DNA follows: TGTGCCAGCAGCCAAGACCTAGCGGTGAAGGGGACCCAGTACTTC. Protein product: CASSQDLAVKGTQYF.

This chain joins TRBV9 and TRBJ2-3, with 9 bases that match TRBD2. The CDR3 length is 18 residues. The germline V gene has CDR1 SGDLS and CDR2 YYNGEE. The V gene end was trimmed by 0 bases and the J gene end by 2 bases; junction bases not matched to a gene: 10. The CDR3 bases are TGTGCCAGCAGCGTAGAGGGGGGGGCTAGCGGGACCACAGATACGCAGTATTTT. As protein: CASSVEGGASGTTDTQYF. Complete variable domain (other parts from reference TRBV9 and TRBJ2-3): DSGVTQTPKHLITATGQRVTLRCSPRSGDLSVYWYQQSLDQGLQFLIQYYNGEERAKGNILERFSAQQFPDLHSELNLSSLELGDSALYFCASSVEGGASGTTDTQYFGPGTRLTVL.

This clonotype was seen repeatedly, ten times or more. V usage is TRBV3-1 and J usage is TRBJ2-7; 9 bases align to TRBD1. Germline V lookup: CDR1 LGHDT, CDR2 YNNKEL (reference sequence). Trimming removed 0 bases from V and 6 bases from J; junction bases left unmatched: 6. The length of the CDR3 is 15 residues. Here the CDR3 reads CASSQDWTGAGEQYF. The CDR3 region has the DNA TGTGCCAGCAGCCAAGATTGGACAGGGGCAGGCGAGCAGTACTTC.

This clonotype was seen only a few times. The chain links TRBV19 to TRBJ1-2, with D hard to call. CDR3 length: 14 amino acids. Trimming stripped 6 bases from V and 8 bases from J, with 19 bases between. Germline CDR1 LNHDA, CDR2 SQIVND (reference sequence). The CDR3 sequence is CASRIKGSIDGYTF. Written as DNA, the CDR3 is TGTGCCAGTAGGATTAAAGGGTCAATTGACGGCTACACCTTC.

This clonotype was detected once. The junction does not match germline at one end; this may be a read error. The rearrangement links TRBV11-2 to TRBJ1-6; D might be TRBD1 (6 bases). From germline, CDR1 is SGHAT and CDR2 FQNNGV. The CDR3 covers 13 residues. The CDR3 nucleotides are TGTGCCAGCAGCTTAGACAGGGGATCACCCCCCCACTTT. This sequence encodes CASSLDRGSPPHF.

This clonotype was counted once. The rearrangement links TRBV12-3 or TRBV12-4 to TRBJ1-6; D not resolved. The germline V and J ends were trimmed by 0 bases and 3 bases, with 12 bases remaining between them. The CDR3 is 17 residues long. The CDR3 nucleotides read TGTGCCAGCAGTTTAGCGAGGGTGAGGGACTATAATTCACCCCTCCACTTT. Amino acids: CASSLARVRDYNSPLHF.

At least ten counts were recorded for this clonotype. The rearrangement links TRBV20-1 to TRBJ2-1; D not certain. The CDR3 covers 14 residues. V lost 2 bases, J lost 10 bases, and 18 bases lay in between. Germline V CDR1 and CDR2: DFQATT, SNEGSKA (reference sequence). CDR3 in amino acids: CSARLTINNGEQFF. For the CDR3, the DNA is TGCAGTGCTAGACTCACTATAAACAACGGCGAGCAGTTCTTC.

This clonotype appeared a few times. The chain links TRBV20-1 to TRBJ2-1, with TRBD2 matching over 14 bases. Looked up from germline, CDR1 is DFQATT and CDR2 is SNEGSKA (reference sequence). After removal of 5 bases from V and 7 bases from J, the junction contained 4 bases not matched to a gene. The CDR3 sequence is 14 residues long. The CDR3 nucleotides read TGCAGTGCTCGGACTAGCGGGGGGTTGAATGAGCAGTTCTTC. Amino acids: CSARTSGGLNEQFF.

CDR3 in amino acids: CQWSSAYERYF. As DNA, the CDR3 is TGCCAGTGGTCTAGCGCCTACGAGCGGTACTTC. The chain carries TRBV20-1 and TRBJ2-5, with TRBD2 as a possible D gene (6 bases). Germline V gene sequence: CDR1 DFQATT, CDR2 SNEGSKA (reference sequence). The CDR3 covers 11 residues.